Listed below are T cell receptor beta chains from one sample, sequenced in a study of CD8 T cells in ankylosing spondylitis. TCRdb itself ran the 5' RACE reads through MiXCR, one entry per CDR3 protein. In the table there are approximately 240,000 distinct CDR3 sequences, about 11% of which are singletons. Sequenced material: blood, either unsorted or a sorted T cell fraction (not recorded which). The source is a male donor with ankylosing spondylitis or in good health (not recorded which). The CDR3 runs from the conserved cysteine through the conserved F or W. The D gene is left open where the match is weak. Some rows have no size entry. The others give once, few or many, or a class for an expanded clone.

j_call: TRBJ2-3
v_call: TRBV20-1
clone_size: many
d_call: -
cdr3_aa: CSARQGGENTQYF
cdr3_nt: TGCAGTGCTAGGCAGGGTGGAGAAAATACGCAGTATTTT

j_call: TRBJ2-7
v_call: TRBV28
clone_size: many
d_call: -
cdr3_aa: CASSPTRGGGYEQYF
cdr3_nt: TGTGCCAGCAGTCCAACCAGGGGGGGGGGCTACGAGCAGTACTTC

j_call: TRBJ2-5
v_call: TRBV19
clone_size: -
d_call: TRBD1
cdr3_aa: CASSIRTGSGQETQYF
cdr3_nt: TGTGCCAGTAGTATACGGACAGGGTCTGGGCAAGAGACCCAGTACTTC

j_call: TRBJ2-5
v_call: TRBV5-1
clone_size: many
d_call: -
cdr3_aa: CASSPGSKGGQETQYF
cdr3_nt: TGCGCCAGCAGCCCCGGATCAAAGGGGGGCCAAGAGACCCAGTACTTC

j_call: TRBJ2-7
v_call: TRBV12-3/TRBV12-4
clone_size: many
d_call: -
cdr3_aa: CASSDAYEQYF
cdr3_nt: TGTGCCAGCAGCGATGCCTACGAGCAGTACTTC

j_call: TRBJ2-7
v_call: TRBV18
clone_size: -
d_call: TRBD2
cdr3_aa: CASQYSGGSYEQYF
cdr3_nt: TGTGCCAGCCAATATTCGGGGGGATCCTACGAGCAGTACTTC

j_call: TRBJ1-2
v_call: TRBV4-2
clone_size: few
d_call: -
cdr3_aa: CASSQMGKGDLDYGYTF
cdr3_nt: TGTGCCAGCAGCCAGATGGGTAAAGGGGATCTTGACTATGGCTACACCTTC

j_call: TRBJ1-5
v_call: TRBV12-3/TRBV12-4
clone_size: few
d_call: -
cdr3_aa: CASSGQSKPQHF
cdr3_nt: TGTGCCAGCAGTGGACAGTCGAAGCCCCAGCATTTT

j_call: TRBJ2-4
v_call: TRBV12-3/TRBV12-4
clone_size: many
d_call: TRBD2
cdr3_aa: CASSPIAGGPDIQYF
cdr3_nt: TGTGCCAGCAGCCCAATAGCGGGAGGGCCGGACATTCAGTACTTC

j_call: TRBJ2-7
v_call: TRBV29-1
clone_size: many
d_call: -
cdr3_aa: CSVRTASSYEQYF
cdr3_nt: TGCAGCGTACGGACAGCCAGCTCCTACGAGCAGTACTTC

j_call: TRBJ2-7
v_call: TRBV25-1
clone_size: -
d_call: -
cdr3_aa: CASGFRAHEQYF
cdr3_nt: TGTGCCAGCGGTTTTAGGGCCCACGAGCAGTACTTC

j_call: TRBJ2-3
v_call: TRBV19
clone_size: many
d_call: -
cdr3_aa: CASSSGGLVKDTQYF
cdr3_nt: TGTGCCAGTAGTTCGGGCGGTCTAGTCAAAGATACGCAGTATTTT

j_call: TRBJ2-2
v_call: TRBV6-5
clone_size: many
d_call: -
cdr3_aa: CASSRGPGELFF
cdr3_nt: TGTGCCAGCAGCCGTGGTCCCGGGGAGCTGTTTTTT

j_call: TRBJ1-2
v_call: TRBV12-3/TRBV12-4
clone_size: -
d_call: TRBD1
cdr3_aa: CASSQGDGGSYGYTF
cdr3_nt: TGTGCCAGCAGTCAGGGGGATGGGGGGAGCTATGGCTACACCTTC

j_call: TRBJ1-6
v_call: TRBV20-1
clone_size: many
d_call: -
cdr3_aa: CSADIGANSPLHF
cdr3_nt: TGCAGTGCCGACATAGGGGCTAATTCACCCCTCCACTTT

j_call: TRBJ1-2
v_call: TRBV18
clone_size: many
d_call: TRBD1
cdr3_aa: CASSPSGQGTANYGYTF
cdr3_nt: TGTGCCAGCTCACCGTCGGGACAGGGGACAGCTAACTATGGCTACACCTTC

j_call: TRBJ2-7
v_call: TRBV15
clone_size: few
d_call: -
cdr3_aa: CATKRGLGYEQYF
cdr3_nt: TGTGCCACCAAACGGGGGTTGGGGTACGAGCAGTACTTC

j_call: TRBJ2-3
v_call: TRBV20-1
clone_size: -
d_call: -
cdr3_aa: CSARSRLPWGGTDTQYF
cdr3_nt: TGCAGTGCTAGATCCCGATTACCCTGGGGGGGCACAGATACGCAGTATTTT

j_call: TRBJ1-1
v_call: TRBV5-1
clone_size: many
d_call: -
cdr3_aa: CASSLVGLENTEAFF
cdr3_nt: TGCGCCAGCAGCTTGGTTGGTCTCGAGAACACTGAAGCTTTCTTT

j_call: TRBJ1-1
v_call: TRBV5-4
clone_size: many
d_call: -
cdr3_aa: CASSSKGKVEAFF
cdr3_nt: TGTGCCAGCAGCTCCAAGGGAAAGGTTGAAGCTTTCTTT

j_call: TRBJ1-5
v_call: TRBV7-2
clone_size: many
d_call: TRBD1
cdr3_aa: CASSTGTGSNQPQHF
cdr3_nt: TGTGCCAGCAGCACCGGGACAGGGAGCAATCAGCCCCAGCATTTT

j_call: TRBJ2-3
v_call: TRBV5-1
clone_size: many
d_call: -
cdr3_aa: CASSLGHPGTDTQYF
cdr3_nt: TGCGCCAGCAGCTTGGGGCACCCAGGCACAGATACGCAGTATTTT

j_call: TRBJ2-3
v_call: TRBV7-9
clone_size: few
d_call: TRBD1
cdr3_aa: CASFGQGITPTQYF
cdr3_nt: TGTGCCAGCTTCGGACAGGGAATCACCCCTACGCAGTATTTT

j_call: TRBJ2-7
v_call: TRBV25-1
clone_size: many
d_call: TRBD1
cdr3_aa: CASSPPWTGHEQYF
cdr3_nt: TGTGCCAGCAGTCCGCCATGGACAGGGCACGAGCAGTACTTC

j_call: TRBJ2-7
v_call: TRBV5-1
clone_size: many
d_call: TRBD1
cdr3_aa: CASSPPVGTVYEQYF
cdr3_nt: TGCGCCAGCAGCCCCCCCGTCGGGACAGTTTACGAGCAGTACTTC

j_call: TRBJ2-1
v_call: TRBV12-3/TRBV12-4
clone_size: many
d_call: TRBD1
cdr3_aa: CASRQGRLDEQFF
cdr3_nt: TGTGCCAGCAGACAGGGGCGTTTGGATGAGCAGTTCTTC

j_call: TRBJ1-1
v_call: TRBV6-5
clone_size: many
d_call: TRBD1
cdr3_aa: CASSSDRVSRTEAFF
cdr3_nt: TGTGCCAGCAGTTCCGACAGGGTGAGTCGCACTGAAGCTTTCTTT

j_call: TRBJ2-7
v_call: TRBV6-5
clone_size: many
d_call: -
cdr3_aa: CASSTPGEEQYF
cdr3_nt: TGTGCCAGCAGTACCCCGGGAGAGGAGCAGTACTTC

j_call: TRBJ1-3
v_call: TRBV19
clone_size: many
d_call: -
cdr3_aa: CASSPSLPGNTIYF
cdr3_nt: TGTGCCAGTAGTCCGTCCCTCCCAGGAAACACCATATATTTT

j_call: TRBJ2-5
v_call: TRBV5-6
clone_size: few
d_call: -
cdr3_aa: CASSFPGFGETQYF
cdr3_nt: TGTGCCAGCAGCTTCCCCGGTTTCGGAGAGACCCAGTACTTC

j_call: TRBJ2-6
v_call: TRBV7-2
clone_size: many
d_call: -
cdr3_aa: CASRQATISGANVLTF
cdr3_nt: TGTGCCAGCAGGCAGGCGACAATCTCTGGGGCCAACGTCCTGACTTTC

j_call: TRBJ2-7
v_call: TRBV27
clone_size: many
d_call: -
cdr3_aa: CASSYRLRDPPYEQYF
cdr3_nt: TGTGCCAGCAGTTATCGACTCCGGGATCCTCCCTACGAGCAGTACTTC

j_call: TRBJ1-5
v_call: TRBV7-9
clone_size: -
d_call: TRBD1
cdr3_aa: CASSPFGQGEYQPQHF
cdr3_nt: TGTGCCAGCAGTCCCTTCGGACAGGGAGAGTATCAGCCCCAGCATTTT

j_call: TRBJ2-1
v_call: TRBV7-9
clone_size: many
d_call: -
cdr3_aa: CASSLYSYNEQFF
cdr3_nt: TGTGCCAGCAGCTTGTATTCCTACAATGAGCAGTTCTTC

j_call: TRBJ1-5
v_call: TRBV20-1
clone_size: many
d_call: -
cdr3_aa: CSARLGDTPQHF
cdr3_nt: TGCAGTGCTAGGTTGGGAGATACGCCCCAGCATTTT

j_call: TRBJ2-1
v_call: TRBV12-5
clone_size: many
d_call: -
cdr3_aa: CASGLGSSYYNEQFF
cdr3_nt: TGTGCTAGTGGTTTGGGGTCGAGCTATTACAATGAGCAGTTCTTC

j_call: TRBJ2-3
v_call: TRBV2
clone_size: -
d_call: -
cdr3_aa: CASRSDWKTGTDTQYF
cdr3_nt: TGTGCCAGCAGATCGGATTGGAAGACAGGCACAGATACGCAGTATTTT

j_call: TRBJ2-1
v_call: TRBV12-3/TRBV12-4
clone_size: many
d_call: TRBD2
cdr3_aa: CASSSRTSGNRVEQFF
cdr3_nt: TGTGCCAGCAGTTCCCGGACTAGCGGGAACCGGGTTGAGCAGTTCTTC

j_call: TRBJ2-3
v_call: TRBV7-2
clone_size: many
d_call: -
cdr3_aa: CASSLWGRATSTDTQYF
cdr3_nt: TGTGCCAGCAGCTTATGGGGCAGGGCGACTAGCACAGATACGCAGTATTTT

j_call: TRBJ1-2
v_call: TRBV4-2
clone_size: many
d_call: -
cdr3_aa: CASSQDRPGYGYTF
cdr3_nt: TGTGCCAGCAGCCAAGATCGGCCCGGCTATGGCTACACCTTC

j_call: TRBJ1-2
v_call: TRBV7-2
clone_size: few
d_call: TRBD1
cdr3_aa: CASISFRGQSNYGYTF
cdr3_nt: TGTGCCAGCATTTCCTTCAGGGGACAGAGTAACTATGGCTACACCTTC

j_call: TRBJ1-6
v_call: TRBV9
clone_size: many
d_call: TRBD1
cdr3_aa: CASSAVQGNNSPLHF
cdr3_nt: TGTGCCAGCAGCGCCGTACAGGGGAATAATTCACCCCTCCACTTT

j_call: TRBJ2-1
v_call: TRBV7-2
clone_size: many
d_call: -
cdr3_aa: CASSAEGGSLNEQFF
cdr3_nt: TGTGCCAGCAGCGCAGAGGGGGGCAGTCTCAATGAGCAGTTCTTC